This T cell receptor beta chain was identified during a study of blood T cells in healthy people across ages. Germline values: CDR1 SGHRS, CDR2 YFSETQ. The CDR3 is 15 amino acids. V was clipped by 4 bases and J by 10 bases; unmatched bases: 10. Next came a second PCR, run for about 6 to 12 cycles, which used a sample-barcoded 5' primer along with a J-beta primer mix. A single record per CDR3 protein comes from TCRdb applying MiXCR to the 5' RACE reads. The sample holds hundreds of thousands of distinct CDR3 sequences, under 65% seen once. J is TRBJ1-6 and V is TRBV5-1; 8 nucleotides match TRBD1. Source material: blood. This clonotype was obtained from a man aged 55 to 70 in good health. CDR3 protein: CASSPRQGAGSPLHF. The CDR3 nucleotides read TGCGCCAGCAGCCCGCGGCAGGGGGCAGGGTCACCCCTCCACTTT.